Following are 10 T cell receptor beta chains from one sample sequenced in a study of T-cell reconstitution after alpha-beta-depleted transplantation in children. Library preparation (for TCRbeta) was performed with unique molecular identifiers. Using its own MiXCR run on the PCR reads, TCRdb lists one record per CDR3 protein. The table records hundreds of thousands of distinct CDR3 sequences, around 20% of them present only once. The sample here was PBMCs from the stem cell graft donor, taken from the stem cell graft. Receptors originate from a human donor who donated a stem cell graft to a child with acute lymphoblastic leukemia.

The chain couples TRBV20-1 to TRBJ1-1; TRBD1 matches at 9 bases. V trimming: 7 bases; J trimming: 5 bases; junction bases outside the gene matches: 8. CDR1 is DFQATT and CDR2 is SNEGSKA in the germline V gene (reference sequence). This CDR3 spans 13 amino acids. The CDR3 DNA reads as TGCAGTGTTTCGGACAGGGGATGGACTGAAGCTTTCTTT. Protein: CSVSDRGWTEAFF.

There are a few counts of this clonotype. The V call is TRBV29-1, the J call TRBJ1-5; D not certain. Germline loops: CDR1 SQVTM, CDR2 ANQGSEA. CDR3 length: 14 residues. V lost 6 bases, J lost 0 bases, and 12 bases lay in between. Here the CDR3 reads CSVEQENSNQPQHF. The DNA of the CDR3 is TGCAGCGTCGAGCAAGAAAATAGCAATCAGCCCCAGCATTTT.

V gene TRBV12-3 or TRBV12-4 combines with J gene TRBJ1-1, with 7 bases identical to TRBD1. The CDR3 runs 17 residues. The J segment lost 6 bases and the V segment lost 6 bases, leaving 19 bases of the junction unmatched. The CDR3 is CASSQKTGFPSAAEAFF. In DNA, the CDR3 is TGTGCCAGCAGCCAGAAGACAGGGTTTCCATCCGCCGCTGAAGCTTTCTTT.

This clonotype was picked up a small number of times. The chain couples TRBV24-1 to TRBJ1-1, with no clear D. Germline loops: CDR1 KGHDR, CDR2 SFDVKD. Trimming cost V 3 bases and J 5 bases, with 9 bases left between them. CDR3 length equals 13 residues. CDR3 loop: CATSDTGRTEAFF. The CDR3 DNA reads as TGTGCCACCAGTGATACCGGGAGGACTGAAGCTTTCTTT.

The J gene is TRBJ2-1, the V gene TRBV24-1; 10 bases are shared with TRBD2. J was trimmed by 4 bases and V by 3 bases; bases with no gene match: 2. CDR1 is KGHDR, CDR2 SFDVKD, per germline. This CDR3 spans 15 amino acids. The CDR3 region is CATSDRTSGYNEQFF. DNA for the CDR3: TGTGCCACCAGTGATCGGACTAGCGGATACAATGAGCAGTTCTTC.

The rearrangement links TRBV11-1 to TRBJ2-3, with TRBD2 matching over 8 bases. The CDR3 contains 18 residues. Looked up from germline, CDR1 is SGHAT and CDR2 is FQDESV (reference sequence). V was pared by 5 bases and J by 2 bases, with 15 bases of the junction left unmatched. The CDR3 loop reads CASSPPRALAGYTDTQYF. The CDR3 nucleotides read TGTGCCAGCAGCCCTCCGAGGGCGTTAGCGGGATACACAGATACGCAGTATTTT.

This clonotype appeared a few times. This chain uses TRBV18 with TRBJ2-3; D may match TRBD1 or TRBD2 (5 bases each). The CDR3 has 17 residues. V was pared by 0 bases and J by 0 bases, with 13 bases between. Germline V gene sequence: CDR1 KGHSH, CDR2 LQKENI. The CDR3 sequence is CASSPPEGSYSTDTQYF. The CDR3 DNA reads as TGTGCCAGCTCACCACCCGAGGGGTCATATAGCACAGATACGCAGTATTTT.

The chain recombines TRBV11-2 with TRBJ2-7; D could derive from TRBD1 or TRBD2 (5 bases each). CDR1 and CDR2 from the germline V gene are SGHAT and FQNNGV. The CDR3 contains 16 residues. Trimming shortened V by 5 bases and J by 2 bases, and 19 bases separated the two germline ends. CDR3 sequence (DNA): TGTGCCAGCAGCACCAGATCCCGGGACGGTACCTACGAGCAGTACTTC. Protein: CASSTRSRDGTYEQYF.

This clonotype has a single count. This rearrangement joins TRBV9 to TRBJ1-1; the match to TRBD1 covers 7 bases. Per germline, CDR1 SGDLS and CDR2 YYNGEE. V was pared by 4 bases and J by 1 base, with 7 bases of the junction left unmatched. The CDR3 sequence is 15 residues long. The CDR3 here is CASSPSGQRNTEAFF. The CDR3 region has the DNA TGTGCCAGCAGCCCGTCGGGACAGCGGAACACTGAAGCTTTCTTT.

The V and J genes are TRBV27 and TRBJ2-3; TRBD2 agrees at 15 bases. This CDR3 contains 17 residues. Trimming at V came to 6 bases and at J to 4 bases, leaving 8 bases not matched to a gene. Germline values: CDR1 MNHEY, CDR2 SMNVEV (reference sequence). CDR3 loop: CASRGTSGRRGSDTQYF. The DNA for the CDR3 is TGTGCCAGCAGGGGGACTAGCGGGAGGCGGGGGTCAGATACGCAGTATTTT.